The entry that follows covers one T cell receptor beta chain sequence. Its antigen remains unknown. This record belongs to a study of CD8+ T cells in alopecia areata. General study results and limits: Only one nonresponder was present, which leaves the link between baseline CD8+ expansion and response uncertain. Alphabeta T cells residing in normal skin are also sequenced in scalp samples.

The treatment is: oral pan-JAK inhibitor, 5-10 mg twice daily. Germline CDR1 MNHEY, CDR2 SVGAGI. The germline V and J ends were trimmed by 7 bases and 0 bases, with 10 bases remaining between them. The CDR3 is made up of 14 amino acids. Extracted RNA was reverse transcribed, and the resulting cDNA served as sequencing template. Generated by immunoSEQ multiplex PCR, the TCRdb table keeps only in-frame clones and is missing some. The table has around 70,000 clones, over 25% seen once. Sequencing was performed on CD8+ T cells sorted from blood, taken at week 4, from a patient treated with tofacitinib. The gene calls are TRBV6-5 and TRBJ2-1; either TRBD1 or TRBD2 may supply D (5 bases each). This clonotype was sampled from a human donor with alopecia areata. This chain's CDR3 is CASTPGSSYNEQFF. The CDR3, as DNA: TGTGCCAGCACCCCAGGGAGCTCCTACAATGAGCAGTTCTTC.